The T cell receptor beta chain described here comes from a study of control samples from healthy donors and cancer patients. Repertoires were generated with immunoSEQ multiplex PCR, while TCRdb's copy carries only in-frame clones and drops some. The repertoire holds roughly 130,000 clones, with under 95% as singletons. V lost 4 bases and J 6 bases, leaving 19 bases between the germline ends. Germline lookup yields CDR1 LNHDA and CDR2 SQIVND (reference sequence). The CDR3 covers 16 residues. The J gene is TRBJ1-5, the V gene TRBV19, with a weak D call TRBD1 (5 bases). This receptor was identified in a man aged 50-60 years with head and neck cancer. Sequenced input: PBMCs. The CDR3 DNA sequence: TGTGCCAGTAGTACCCCCAGACATCGCGGGGGTCAGCCCCAGCATTTT. This gives the protein CASSTPRHRGGQPQHF.